One sample yielded the 19 T cell receptor beta chains listed below, sequenced in a study of shared clonotypes between healthy human individuals. Profiled with immunoSEQ multiplex PCR; TCRdb holds only in-frame clones, not every one. The table includes roughly 320,000 clones, 87% detected once. Sequencing was done on a sample of memory CD8+ T cells sorted from blood. Described subset: CD45RO+ cells pooled with CCR7-negative TemRA cells. Every receptor here comes from a man younger than 30 in good health.

This chain uses TRBV27 with TRBJ2-2; D uncertain. There are 14 residues in the CDR3. The germline V and J ends were trimmed by 3 bases and 3 bases, with 8 bases remaining between them. CDR1 and CDR2 from the germline V gene are MNHEY and SMNVEV (reference sequence). Here the CDR3 DNA reads TGTGCCAGCAGTTTCTTCTTCGACACCGGGGAGCTGTTTTTT. Translated, it gives CASSFFFDTGELFF.

This chain uses TRBV7-9 with TRBJ1-2; TRBD1 aligns across 10 bases. Germline CDR1 is SEHNR and CDR2 is FQNEAQ (reference sequence). This CDR3 comprises 14 residues. V dropped 5 bases and J dropped 4; count of bases not matched to a gene: 4. The CDR3 is CASSARTGGYGYTF. The CDR3 DNA follows: TGTGCCAGCAGCGCGAGGACAGGGGGCTATGGCTACACCTTC.

V usage is TRBV9 and J usage is TRBJ2-7; 10 bases map to TRBD2. From germline, CDR1 is SGDLS and CDR2 YYNGEE. V lost 2 bases to trimming and J lost 1 base; unmatched junction nucleotides: 6. This CDR3 contains 16 residues. CDR3 protein: CASSVSGLAYSYEQYF. CDR3 sequence (DNA): TGTGCCAGCAGCGTTTCGGGACTAGCGTATTCCTACGAGCAGTACTTC.

The chain combines TRBV5-6 with TRBJ1-3; D is unclear. Germline values: CDR1 SGHDT, CDR2 YYEEEE. Deletions cut 0 bases from V and 5 bases from J, with 12 bases between. The CDR3 totals 15 residues. In DNA form, the CDR3 reads TGTGCCAGCAGCTTGGCCCGAGACGAGAGAAACACCATATATTTT. Amino acid sequence: CASSLARDERNTIYF.

The J gene is TRBJ1-2, the V gene TRBV6-5; possibly TRBD1 for D (6 bases). Germline CDR1 reads MNHEY; CDR2 reads SVGAGI. This CDR3 has 14 amino acids. Trimming cost V 2 bases and J 4 bases, with 11 bases left between them. The CDR3 protein is CASSYGGRGYGYTF. The CDR3 DNA reads as TGTGCCAGCAGTTACGGGGGGCGAGGCTATGGCTACACCTTC.

The CDR3 loop reads CASSLSSGNEKLFF. CDR3 DNA sequence: TGTGCCAGCAGCTTAAGCAGCGGTAATGAAAAACTGTTTTTT. The chain employs TRBV11-2 and TRBJ1-4; no reliable D call. The CDR3 runs to 14 residues. V shed 2 bases and J shed 4 bases, with 8 bases lying between them. Germline assignment: CDR1 SGHAT and CDR2 FQNNGV. Supplemented by reference TRBV11-2 and TRBJ1-4, the full variable domain reads EAGVAQSPRYKIIEKRQSVAFWCNPISGHATLYWYQQILGQGPKLLIQFQNNGVVDDSQLPKDRFSAERLKGVDSTLKIQPAKLEDSAVYLCASSLSSGNEKLFFGSGTQLSVL.

V gene TRBV19 combines with J gene TRBJ1-6; D uncertain. Per germline, CDR1 LNHDA and CDR2 SQIVND (reference sequence). The CDR3 spans 17 residues. The V end was cut by 6 bases, the J end by 0 bases, with 15 bases between. CDR3 residues: CASRLSAFSSYNSPLHF. Written as DNA, the CDR3 is TGTGCCAGTAGGCTGTCTGCCTTCAGCTCCTATAATTCACCCCTCCACTTT. Based on the CDR3 plus reference TRBV19 and TRBJ1-6, the full variable domain is DGGITQSPKYLFRKEGQNVTLSCEQNLNHDAMYWYRQDPGQGLRLIYYSQIVNDFQKGDIAEGYSVSREKKESFPLTVTSAQKNPTAFYLCASRLSAFSSYNSPLHFGNGTRLTVT.

The rearrangement links TRBV6-6 to TRBJ1-5, with TRBD1 identical over 9 bases. The CDR3 extends over 15 amino acids. The germline gives CDR1 MNHNY, CDR2 SVGAGI (reference sequence). V lost 10 bases to trimming and J lost 7 bases; unmatched junction nucleotides: 14. The CDR3 is CATALGQGFRQPQHF. The CDR3 nucleotides are TGTGCCACCGCCCTGGGACAGGGCTTCAGGCAGCCCCAGCATTTT.

The V and J genes are TRBV5-1 and TRBJ1-4; D is possibly TRBD1 (6 bases). This CDR3 is built from 14 residues. The germline CDR1 and CDR2 sequences are SGHRS and YFSETQ. Deletions cut 2 bases from V and 13 bases from J, with 18 bases between. In nucleotides, the CDR3 is TGCGCCAGCAGCTTCTTTGGTTCTGGAGGGGGACTGTTTTTT. It is translated as CASSFFGSGGGLFF.

The rearrangement joins TRBV15 to TRBJ2-7, with D possibly being TRBD1 (5 bases). CDR1 and CDR2 from the germline V gene are LNHNV and YYDKDF (reference sequence). Trimming removed 1 base at V and 5 bases at J, with 6 bases between. The CDR3 contains 12 residues. For the CDR3, the DNA is TGTGCCACCAGCAGAGTAGGGGACGAGCAGTACTTC. Translation gives CATSRVGDEQYF.

V usage is TRBV28 and J usage is TRBJ2-7; D may be TRBD1 or TRBD2 (5 bases each). CDR1 is MDHEN, CDR2 SYDVKM, per germline. CDR3 length: 13 amino acids. V was shortened by 10 bases and J by 0 bases, with 13 bases between the two germline ends. CDR3 protein: CANQGTGSYEQYF. CDR3 coding DNA: TGTGCCAACCAAGGGACCGGCTCCTACGAGCAGTACTTC.

V gene TRBV7-9 combines with J gene TRBJ2-1; 8 bases are shared with TRBD2. Germline V lookup: CDR1 SEHNR, CDR2 FQNEAQ (reference sequence). The CDR3 totals 18 residues. V gave up 4 bases and J gave up 5 bases; unmatched junction bases: 16. DNA of the CDR3: TGTGCCAGCAGCTCAAGCATACTAGCGGCCAAACCCCACAATGAGCAGTTCTTC. This gives the protein CASSSSILAAKPHNEQFF.

The rearrangement uses TRBV6-5 and TRBJ1-5; 9 bases align to TRBD1. This CDR3 is 14 amino acids long. CDR1 is MNHEY, CDR2 SVGAGI, per germline. Trimming removed 5 bases from V and 7 bases from J; junction bases left unmatched: 6. The CDR3 is CASSEGTGIQPQHF. CDR3 coding DNA: TGTGCCAGCAGTGAGGGGACAGGGATCCAGCCCCAGCATTTT.

V usage is TRBV5-6 and J usage is TRBJ2-1; maybe TRBD1 (6 bases). Per germline, CDR1 SGHDT and CDR2 YYEEEE. CDR3 length: 18 residues. V was pared by 0 bases and J by 0 bases, with 16 bases between. CDR3 sequence (DNA): TGTGCCAGCAGCTTGGTCCGGGACATCAGGAGCTCCTACAATGAGCAGTTCTTC. Translating it yields CASSLVRDIRSSYNEQFF.

This clone was observed once. This CDR3 is also generated by other DNA sequences in the sample. The rearrangement joins TRBV7-9 to TRBJ2-3, with no clear D. The CDR3 contains 12 residues. CDR1 is SEHNR, CDR2 FQNEAQ, per germline (reference sequence). V was trimmed by 1 base and J by 3 bases, leaving 2 bases between them. The CDR3 nucleotides read TGTGCCAGCAGCTTAGGTACAGATACGCAGTATTTT. Residues: CASSLGTDTQYF. The full variable domain, rest sourced from reference TRBV7-9 and TRBJ2-3, is DTGVSQNPRHKITKRGQNVTFRCDPISEHNRLYWYRQTLGQGPEFLTYFQNEAQLEKSRLLSDRFSAERPKGSFSTLEIQRTEQGDSAMYLCASSLGTDTQYFGPGTRLTVL.

This chain joins TRBV2 and TRBJ2-7; D is ambiguous. Trimming left V 4 bases short and J 6 bases short, with 7 bases between. Germline V lookup: CDR1 SNHLY, CDR2 FYNNEI. This CDR3 comprises 11 residues. CDR3 DNA: TGTGCCAGCAGTGGGGCAGGCGAGCAGTACTTC. Its protein product is CASSGAGEQYF.

CDR3 bases: TGTGCCAGCAGTATACAGGGGGCGAACACTGAAGCTTTCTTT. It encodes CASSIQGANTEAFF. The chain has TRBV27 and TRBJ1-1; 9 bases map to TRBD1. V lost 5 bases, J lost 1 base, and 2 bases stayed unmatched. The V gene's germline CDR1 is MNHEY and CDR2 SMNVEV (reference sequence). The CDR3 is made up of 14 amino acids.

J is TRBJ1-1 and V is TRBV7-8; D is unclear. The germline CDR1 and CDR2 sequences are SGHVS and FQNEAQ. Trimming left V 1 base short and J 5 bases short, with 14 bases between. The CDR3 runs 15 residues. CDR3 loop: CASSLERKGRTEAFF. The CDR3 region has the DNA TGTGCCAGCAGCTTAGAACGGAAGGGTCGTACTGAAGCTTTCTTT.

This chain connects TRBV10-3 to TRBJ1-6; a possible D gene is TRBD1 (6 bases). Per germline, CDR1 ENHRY and CDR2 SYGVKD. This CDR3 is built from 13 residues. V lost 3 bases and J 10 bases, leaving 10 bases between the germline ends. The CDR3 region is CAISEGQNSPLHF. In DNA, the CDR3 is TGTGCCATCAGTGAAGGACAGAACTCACCCCTCCACTTT.